Presented here are 19 T cell receptor beta chains from one specimen sequenced in a study of OX40 agonist ivuxolimab in advanced cancers. TCRdb's copy holds only in-frame clones and misses some; the assay was immunoSEQ multiplex PCR. Altogether under 90,000 clones are present, roughly 86% being singletons, with the ten largest covering about 0.89%. The sequencing here drew on CD4+ or CD8+ T cells sorted from blood, taken in a trial of the OX40 agonist ivuxolimab. These receptors were taken from an adult with an advanced solid tumor such as melanoma, head and neck, liver or kidney cancer.

This chain connects TRBV10-2 to TRBJ1-1; no reliable D call. Trimming removed 4 bases at V and 0 bases at J, with 9 bases between. This CDR3 has 14 residues. Per germline, CDR1 WSHSY and CDR2 SAAADI. The CDR3: CASSVYRLNTEAFF. In nucleotides, the CDR3 is TGCGCCAGCAGTGTGTACAGACTGAACACTGAAGCTTTCTTT.

The table lists this clone with a count of one. This chain joins TRBV18 and TRBJ2-3; weak D call: TRBD1 (5 bases). This CDR3 comprises 14 residues. Germline assignment: CDR1 KGHSH and CDR2 LQKENI. The V end was cut by 2 bases, the J end by 4 bases, with 10 bases between. The CDR3 loop is CASSPGNRPDTQYF. DNA for the CDR3: TGTGCCAGCTCACCAGGTAACAGGCCAGATACGCAGTATTTT.

This clone was recorded a few times. The V and J genes are TRBV30 and TRBJ1-1, with D unclear. The CDR3 covers 13 residues. V was clipped by 0 bases and J by 5 bases, with 10 bases between them. Germline V gives CDR1 GTSNPN, CDR2 SVGIG (reference sequence). The CDR3 coding sequence is TGTGCCTGGAGTGTACAAGAGAGAACTGAAGCTTTCTTT. This translates into CAWSVQERTEAFF.

The rearrangement links TRBV7-2 to TRBJ1-5; D might be TRBD1 (5 bases). Germline CDR1 SGHTA, CDR2 FQGNSA. The V gene lost 5 bases and the J gene lost 6 bases, with 14 bases spanning the gap. The CDR3 runs 14 residues. CDR3 region: CASSPRVSGQPQHF. In DNA, the CDR3 is TGTGCCAGCAGCCCCAGGGTCTCAGGTCAGCCCCAGCATTTT. Complete variable domain (other parts from reference TRBV7-2 and TRBJ1-5): GAGVSQSPSNKVTEKGKDVELRCDPISGHTALYWYRQSLGQGLEFLIYFQGNSAPDKSGLPSDRFSAERTGGSVSTLTIQRTQQEDSAVYLCASSPRVSGQPQHFGDGTRLSIL.

CDR3 region: CASTRDRGREKLFF. The CDR3 region has the DNA TGTGCCAGCACTCGGGACAGGGGGCGCGAAAAACTGTTTTTT. This chain connects TRBV2 to TRBJ1-4; 12 bases are shared with TRBD1. Per germline, CDR1 SNHLY and CDR2 FYNNEI. CDR3 length: 14 residues. V was clipped by 7 bases and J by 8 bases; unmatched bases: 5.

The genes are TRBV11-2 and TRBJ2-5; D uncertain. This CDR3 has 14 residues. Germline V gives CDR1 SGHAT, CDR2 FQNNGV. Trimming shortened V by 2 bases and J by 1 base, and 8 bases separated the two germline ends. CDR3 sequence: CASSLSRVQETQYF. CDR3 sequence (DNA): TGTGCCAGCAGCTTAAGCCGGGTCCAAGAGACCCAGTACTTC. Full variable domain (outside the CDR3, taken from reference TRBV11-2 and TRBJ2-5): EAGVAQSPRYKIIEKRQSVAFWCNPISGHATLYWYQQILGQGPKLLIQFQNNGVVDDSQLPKDRFSAERLKGVDSTLKIQPAKLEDSAVYLCASSLSRVQETQYFGPGTRLLVL.

CDR3 protein: CASSLAASGSRQFF. The CDR3 coding sequence is TGTGCCAGCAGCTTAGCCGCTAGCGGGAGCCGGCAGTTCTTC. The rearrangement links TRBV11-3 to TRBJ2-1; 10 nucleotides align to TRBD2. The V gene end was trimmed by 1 base and the J gene end by 12 bases; junction bases not matched to a gene: 6. Germline CDR1 and CDR2: SGHNT and YENEEA. This CDR3 comprises 14 residues.

This clone was seen once. J is TRBJ2-5 and V is TRBV7-2, with unresolved D. This CDR3 region has 12 residues. The germline V gene has CDR1 SGHTA and CDR2 FQGNSA. Trimming pared 8 bases from V and 6 bases from J, leaving 13 bases between. The CDR3 DNA sequence: TGTGCCAGCGCTCCAGTGCAACAGACCCAGTACTTC. It is translated as CASAPVQQTQYF.

The chain is built from TRBV19 and TRBJ1-3; weak D call: TRBD1 (5 bases). The CDR3 is 15 residues long. Trimming took 3 bases from V and 0 from J, leaving 9 bases between them. The germline gives CDR1 LNHDA, CDR2 SQIVND (reference sequence). CDR3 residues: CASSMDGGSGNTIYF. DNA for the CDR3: TGTGCCAGTAGTATGGATGGGGGCTCTGGAAACACCATATATTTT.

The table lists this clone with a count of one. This chain joins TRBV19 and TRBJ2-1; D is ambiguous. This CDR3 is built from 15 residues. Per the germline V gene, CDR1 is LNHDA and CDR2 is SQIVND (reference sequence). V was trimmed by 0 bases and J by 5 bases, leaving 11 bases between them. CDR3 DNA: TGTGCCAGTAGTATAGACAGCCAGGTCCACAATGAGCAGTTCTTC. It codes for CASSIDSQVHNEQFF.

V is TRBV6-1 and J is TRBJ2-1; 8 bases map to TRBD2. Germline V gene sequence: CDR1 MNHNS, CDR2 SASEGT. With V trimmed by 3 bases and J by 2 bases, 3 bases remained unmatched. The CDR3 length is 15 residues. The CDR3 protein is CASSELAGTYNEQFF. The CDR3 DNA reads TGTGCCAGCAGTGAGTTAGCGGGGACCTACAATGAGCAGTTCTTC.

The gene calls are TRBV27 and TRBJ2-1; 8 nucleotides agree with TRBD1. Germline V gives CDR1 MNHEY, CDR2 SMNVEV (reference sequence). J lost 7 bases, V lost 5 bases, and 4 bases had no gene match. This CDR3 region has 13 residues. CDR3 amino acids: CASSTDRANEQFF. The CDR3 DNA reads TGTGCCAGCAGTACGGACAGGGCGAATGAGCAGTTCTTC.

The chain combines TRBV5-1 with TRBJ2-3; D is uncertain. The ends were cut back, 1 base at V and 2 bases at J, with 11 bases in the middle. CDR1 and CDR2 from the germline V gene are SGHRS and YFSETQ. This CDR3 contains 15 residues. CDR3 nucleotide sequence: TGCGCCAGCAGCTTGTGGTCGGGTACCACAGATACGCAGTATTTT. It yields the protein CASSLWSGTTDTQYF. Variable domain in full (rest from reference TRBV5-1 and TRBJ2-3): KAGVTQTPRYLIKTRGQQVTLSCSPISGHRSVSWYQQTPGQGLQFLFEYFSETQRNKGNFPGRFSGRQFSNSRSEMNVSTLELGDSALYLCASSLWSGTTDTQYFGPGTRLTVL.

V usage is TRBV5-1 and J usage is TRBJ2-2; D unclear. V lost 0 bases to trimming and J lost 2 bases, with 11 bases between them. The CDR3 covers 16 residues. The germline V gene encodes CDR1 SGHRS and CDR2 YFSETQ. The CDR3 nucleotides are TGCGCCAGCAGCTTGGCAATCGGCTTCAACACCGGGGAGCTGTTTTTT. Residues: CASSLAIGFNTGELFF.

In the case of this clone: The germline gene is not matched at one end of the junction; a read error may be the cause. V is TRBV14 and J is TRBJ1-3; no definite D call. The CDR3 spans 13 residues. Germline-derived CDR1 and CDR2 are SGHDN and FVKESK. CDR3 bases: TGTGCCAGCAGTCAAGATCCTGGAAACACCATATATTTT. Protein: CASSQDPGNTIYF.

This clone showed up just a few times. The chain couples TRBV7-6 to TRBJ2-7, with 9 bases aligning to TRBD1. This CDR3 has 14 residues. The ends lost 5 bases at V and 3 bases at J; junction bases unmatched: 5. Per germline, CDR1 SGHVS and CDR2 FNYEAQ. Written as DNA, the CDR3 is TGTGCCAGCAGCGCACGGGACAGGGACTACGAGCAGTACTTC. Translating gives CASSARDRDYEQYF.

The V call is TRBV14, the J call TRBJ1-1, with D unresolved. Trimming pared 1 base from V and 6 bases from J, leaving 9 bases between. This CDR3 spans 13 amino acids. Germline assignment: CDR1 SGHDN and CDR2 FVKESK. CDR3 coding DNA: TGTGCCAGCAGCCAAGTAGGAAATCCTGAAGCTTTCTTT. Its translation: CASSQVGNPEAFF. Complete variable domain (other parts from reference TRBV14 and TRBJ1-1): EAGVTQFPSHSVIEKGQTVTLRCDPISGHDNLYWYRRVMGKEIKFLLHFVKESKQDESGMPNNRFLAERTGGTYSTLKVQPAELEDSGVYFCASSQVGNPEAFFGQGTRLTVV.

The gene calls are TRBV7-3 and TRBJ2-3; a weak D match, TRBD1 (5 bases). The V gene lost 2 bases and the J gene lost 4 bases, with 10 bases spanning the gap. The CDR3 sequence is 14 residues long. Germline CDR1 SGHTA, CDR2 FQGTGA. In DNA form, the CDR3 reads TGTGCCAGCAGCTTACAGGGTAGTTCAGATACGCAGTATTTT. Translating gives CASSLQGSSDTQYF.

V is TRBV10-1 and J is TRBJ2-5; either TRBD1 or TRBD2 may supply D (5 bases each). CDR1 WNHNN and CDR2 SYGVQD come from the germline V gene (reference sequence). The CDR3 is made up of 14 amino acids. V dropped 5 bases and J dropped 8 bases, with 18 bases sitting between them. The CDR3 bases are TGCGCCAGCAGTAGGGACCTTTTTGGGGGAACCCAGTACTTC. Translating it yields CASSRDLFGGTQYF.